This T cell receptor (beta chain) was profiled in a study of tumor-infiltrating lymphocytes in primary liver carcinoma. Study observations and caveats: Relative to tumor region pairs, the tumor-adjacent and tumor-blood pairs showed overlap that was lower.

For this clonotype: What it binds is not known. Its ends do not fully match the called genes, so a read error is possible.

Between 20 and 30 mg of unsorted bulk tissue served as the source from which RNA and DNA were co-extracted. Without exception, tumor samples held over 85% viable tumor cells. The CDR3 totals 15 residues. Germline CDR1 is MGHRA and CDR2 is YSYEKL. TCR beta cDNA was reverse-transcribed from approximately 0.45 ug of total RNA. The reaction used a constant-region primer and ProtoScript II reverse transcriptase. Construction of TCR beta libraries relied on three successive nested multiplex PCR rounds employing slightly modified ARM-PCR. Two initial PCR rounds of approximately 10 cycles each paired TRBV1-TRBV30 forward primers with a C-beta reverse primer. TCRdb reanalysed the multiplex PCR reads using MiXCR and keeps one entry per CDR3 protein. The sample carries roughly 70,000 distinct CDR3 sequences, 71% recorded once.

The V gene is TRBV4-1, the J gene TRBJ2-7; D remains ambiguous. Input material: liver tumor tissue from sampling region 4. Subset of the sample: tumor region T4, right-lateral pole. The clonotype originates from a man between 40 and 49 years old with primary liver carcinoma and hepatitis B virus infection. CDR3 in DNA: TGCGCCAGCAGCCAAGTCGGGCCCAACCCCTACAAGCAGTACTTC. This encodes CASSQVGPNPYKQYF.